One and the same sample provided the 20 T cell receptor beta chains below, sequenced in a study of T cell repertoires in cytomegalovirus infection. From the reads, TCRdb called clonotypes with MiXCR, one entry per CDR3 protein. The sample lists 250,000 to 300,000 distinct CDR3 sequences; roughly 26% were seen once. The specimen sequenced was PBMCs. The receptor set was obtained from a human donor in good health (CMV status not recorded). Some clones in this sample may be carry-over from other donors' samples.

The gene calls are TRBV5-1 and TRBJ2-5, with 11 bases identical to TRBD1. V was clipped by 3 bases and J by 5 bases; unmatched bases: 15. This CDR3 spans 18 amino acids. CDR1 is SGHRS, CDR2 YFSETQ, per germline. This CDR3 reads CASSSAPLGQGEGETQYF. The CDR3 bases are TGCGCCAGCAGCTCGGCCCCCCTGGGACAGGGGGAAGGGGAGACCCAGTACTTC. Full variable domain (remainder filled in from reference TRBV5-1 and TRBJ2-5): KAGVTQTPRYLIKTRGQQVTLSCSPISGHRSVSWYQQTPGQGLQFLFEYFSETQRNKGNFPGRFSGRQFSNSRSEMNVSTLELGDSALYLCASSSAPLGQGEGETQYFGPGTRLLVL.

The rearrangement uses TRBV28 and TRBJ1-4, with D uncertain. There are 13 residues in the CDR3. In germline, CDR1 is MDHEN, CDR2 SYDVKM. V lost 6 bases, J lost 7 bases, and 12 bases lay in between. Here the CDR3 reads CASSLLGSEKLFF. The CDR3 coding sequence is TGTGCCAGCAGCTTGCTCGGAAGTGAAAAACTGTTTTTT.

There are many counts of this clonotype. This rearrangement joins TRBV7-6 to TRBJ1-2, with 9 bases lining up with TRBD1. J gave up 4 bases and V 5 bases, and 8 bases lay outside the gene matches. The germline V gene has CDR1 SGHVS and CDR2 FNYEAQ. The CDR3 is 15 residues long. The CDR3 coding sequence is TGTGCCAGCAGCGCAGGACAGGGGTCGGGCTATGGCTACACCTTC. Its protein is CASSAGQGSGYGYTF.

This clonotype came up many times. The J gene is TRBJ1-4, the V gene TRBV11-2, with D unresolved. The V and J ends lost 5 bases and 6 bases respectively, with 16 bases between them. CDR1 and CDR2 from the germline V gene are SGHAT and FQNNGV. The CDR3 totals 15 residues. CDR3 coding DNA: TGTGCCAGCAGCCACGTAAGGCGCGGGGATGAAAAACTGTTTTTT. Protein product: CASSHVRRGDEKLFF.

Regarding this clonotype: This likely comes from a read error, as the CDR3 has no conserved phenylalanine or tryptophan at its end. This sequence joins TRBV28 and TRBJ2-7, with a tentative D call TRBD1 (7 bases). V shed 5 bases and J shed 1 base, with 15 bases lying between them. The CDR3 is made up of 15 amino acids. Germline loops: CDR1 MDHEN, CDR2 SYDVKM. The chain's CDR3 is CASSPGDSLSYEQYI. The DNA of the CDR3 is TGTGCCAGCAGTCCGGGGGACAGCCTTTCCTACGAGCAGTACATC.

This clonotype has a count of ten or more. The genes are TRBV7-8 and TRBJ2-4; 13 bases are a match to TRBD2. The junction had 13 bases not matched to a gene; V was cut back by 5 bases and J by 12 bases. The length of the CDR3 is 16 residues. The germline gives CDR1 SGHVS, CDR2 FQNEAQ. The CDR3 nucleotides are TGTGCCAGCAGCACAAGACCCGGGACTAGCGGGGAGGGTCAGTACTTC. This gives the protein CASSTRPGTSGEGQYF.

In this sample, this clonotype turned up many times. The chain is built from TRBV27 and TRBJ1-2; D is uncertain. There are 19 residues in the CDR3. The germline V and J ends were trimmed by 5 bases and 0 bases, with 25 bases remaining between them. Germline-derived CDR1 and CDR2 are MNHEY and SMNVEV (reference sequence). The CDR3 sequence: CASSPYRTGIPLANYGYTF. CDR3 DNA sequence: TGTGCCAGCAGTCCATACCGGACCGGAATCCCACTCGCTAACTATGGCTACACCTTC.

This clonotype occurred many times. The V gene is TRBV7-2, the J gene TRBJ2-7; 7 bases are a match to TRBD1. The germline gives CDR1 SGHTA, CDR2 FQGNSA. The V gene end was trimmed by 5 bases and the J gene end by 4 bases; junction bases not matched to a gene: 11. The CDR3 extends over 15 amino acids. The CDR3 nucleotides are TGTGCCAGCAGCCCCTCGATGGGACAGCTGTACGAGCAGTACTTC. Amino acids: CASSPSMGQLYEQYF.

This clonotype was counted ten times or more. This chain uses TRBV29-1 with TRBJ2-5; 7 bases map to TRBD1. The ends lost 7 bases at V and 4 bases at J; junction bases unmatched: 6. CDR3 length: 12 amino acids. The germline V gene encodes CDR1 SQVTM and CDR2 ANQGSEA. The CDR3 DNA is TGCAGCGCTCATAGACAGGGAGAGACCCAGTACTTC. Protein product: CSAHRQGETQYF.

The gene calls are TRBV7-3 and TRBJ2-2; the D is unclear. Germline CDR1 reads SGHTA; CDR2 reads FQGTGA. The CDR3 contains 14 residues. V dropped 5 bases and J dropped 5 bases, with 12 bases sitting between them. For the CDR3, the DNA is TGTGCCAGCAGCCCGAGTCCTTGGACCGGGGAGCTGTTTTTT. It is translated as CASSPSPWTGELFF.

The chain combines TRBV29-1 with TRBJ2-1; 10 bases align to TRBD2. Germline V gene data show CDR1 as SQVTM and CDR2 as ANQGSEA. The CDR3 covers 14 residues. Here the CDR3 reads CTSLKAGGGNEQFF. The CDR3 DNA reads TGCACCTCTCTTAAAGCGGGGGGGGGCAATGAGCAGTTCTTC.

The chain recombines TRBV28 with TRBJ2-5; D call uncertain. V was pared by 6 bases and J by 0 bases, with 14 bases between. Germline-derived CDR1 and CDR2 are MDHEN and SYDVKM. There are 15 residues in the CDR3. As DNA, the CDR3 is TGTGCCAGCAGCCCCGACGTCGGGTACCAAGAGACCCAGTACTTC. Translation gives CASSPDVGYQETQYF. The full variable domain, its missing parts supplied by reference TRBV28 and TRBJ2-5, is DVKVTQSSRYLVKRTGEKVFLECVQDMDHENMFWYRQDPGLGLRLIYFSYDVKMKEKGDIPEGYSVSREKKERFSLILESASTNQTSMYLCASSPDVGYQETQYFGPGTRLLVL.

This clonotype was detected once. CDR3 sequence reads: CASSPRRGLGEQYF. The CDR3 coding sequence is TGTGCCAGCAGTCCAAGGAGAGGGTTGGGGGAGCAGTACTTC. This chain uses TRBV12-3 or TRBV12-4 with TRBJ2-7; weak D call: TRBD2 (5 bases). V lost 5 bases and J 7 bases, leaving 18 bases between the germline ends. CDR3 size: 14 residues.

Only a few counts were recorded for this clonotype. The V gene is TRBV11-2, the J gene TRBJ2-2; the match to TRBD2 covers 13 bases. V shed 4 bases, J shed 5 bases, and the junction held 7 bases outside the gene matches. The V gene's germline CDR1 is SGHAT and CDR2 FQNNGV. The CDR3 totals 17 residues. The CDR3 sequence is CASSSRLAGGGTGELFF. CDR3 coding DNA: TGTGCCAGCAGCTCTAGACTAGCGGGAGGTGGAACCGGGGAGCTGTTTTTT.

This clonotype has at least ten counts. The chain combines TRBV7-2 with TRBJ1-3; 7 nucleotides line up with TRBD1. Germline CDR1 reads SGHTA; CDR2 reads FQGNSA. With 6 bases clipped from V and 4 bases from J, the junction kept 3 bases outside the gene matches. The CDR3 has 13 residues. Written as DNA, the CDR3 is TGTGCCAGCAGTTGGGACAGAGGAAACACCATATATTTT. Translating gives CASSWDRGNTIYF.

About this clonotype itself: Just one base apart from a much larger clone, this may be a read error. This sequence joins TRBV7-6 and TRBJ1-5; 10 nucleotides line up with TRBD1. The germline V gene has CDR1 SGHVS and CDR2 FNYEAQ. This CDR3 is 17 amino acids long. CDR3 sequence: CATSLIGTGVGNQPQHF. CDR3 DNA sequence: TGTGCTACCAGCTTAATAGGGACAGGGGTTGGTAACCAGCCCCAGCATTTT.

This clonotype came up a few times. The chain has TRBV20-1 and TRBJ2-1; 10 nucleotides agree with TRBD2. Germline-derived CDR1 and CDR2 are DFQATT and SNEGSKA (reference sequence). V lost 6 bases, J lost 1 base, and 12 bases stayed unmatched. CDR3 length: 17 residues. The CDR3 loop reads CSAPDWGAGGSYNEQFF. The CDR3 DNA sequence: TGCAGTGCACCCGACTGGGGAGCGGGAGGGTCCTACAATGAGCAGTTCTTC.

Ten or more counts support this clonotype. The chain carries TRBV6-6 and TRBJ2-7; no definite D call. The CDR3 contains 11 residues. Trimming removed 5 bases at V and 3 bases at J, with 5 bases between. Germline CDR1 MNHNY, CDR2 SVGAGI (reference sequence). The CDR3 loop is CASSGLYEQYF. The CDR3 DNA sequence: TGTGCCAGCAGTGGCCTCTACGAGCAGTACTTC.

The sample holds a few counts of this clonotype. The chain joins TRBV7-8 to TRBJ2-3, with D maybe TRBD2 (6 bases). The germline CDR1 and CDR2 sequences are SGHVS and FQNEAQ. The V and J ends lost 0 bases and 0 bases respectively, with 10 bases between them. This CDR3 is 16 amino acids long. CDR3 sequence (DNA): TGTGCCAGCAGCTTAGCTCTCGGGACTAGCACAGATACGCAGTATTTT. Encoded protein: CASSLALGTSTDTQYF.

The chain recombines TRBV20-1 with TRBJ2-1; 9 bases are shared with TRBD1. CDR3 length: 12 amino acids. V trimming: 7 bases; J trimming: 7 bases; junction bases outside the gene matches: 5. Germline V gene sequence: CDR1 DFQATT, CDR2 SNEGSKA (reference sequence). The CDR3, as DNA: TGCAGTGTGGGACAGGGATGGAATGAGCAGTTCTTC. This sequence encodes CSVGQGWNEQFF.